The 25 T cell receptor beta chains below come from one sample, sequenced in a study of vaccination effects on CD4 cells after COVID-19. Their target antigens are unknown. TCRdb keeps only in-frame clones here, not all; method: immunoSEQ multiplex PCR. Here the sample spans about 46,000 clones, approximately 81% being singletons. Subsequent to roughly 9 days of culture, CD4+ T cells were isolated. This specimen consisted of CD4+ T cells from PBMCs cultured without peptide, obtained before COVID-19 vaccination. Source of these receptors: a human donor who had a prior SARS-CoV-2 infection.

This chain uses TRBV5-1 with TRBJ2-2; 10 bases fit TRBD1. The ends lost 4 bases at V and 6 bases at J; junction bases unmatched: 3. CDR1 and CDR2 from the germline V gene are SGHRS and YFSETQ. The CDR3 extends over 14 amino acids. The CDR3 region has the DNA TGCGCCAGCAGCAAGGGGACAGGGGCCGGGGAGCTGTTTTTT. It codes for CASSKGTGAGELFF.

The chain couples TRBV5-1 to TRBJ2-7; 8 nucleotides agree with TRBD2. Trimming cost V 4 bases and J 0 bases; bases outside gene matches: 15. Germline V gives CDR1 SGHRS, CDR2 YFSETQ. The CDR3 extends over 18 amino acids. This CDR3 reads CASSPAGASGFPSYEQYF. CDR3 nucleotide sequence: TGCGCCAGCAGCCCGGCGGGGGCTAGCGGGTTCCCCTCCTACGAGCAGTACTTC.

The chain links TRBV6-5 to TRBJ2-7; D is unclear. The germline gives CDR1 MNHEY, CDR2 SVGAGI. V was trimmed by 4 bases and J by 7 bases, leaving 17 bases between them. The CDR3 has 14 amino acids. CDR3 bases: TGTGCCAGCAGTTCCACCACCGTCCTGATGGAGCAGTACTTC. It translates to CASSSTTVLMEQYF.

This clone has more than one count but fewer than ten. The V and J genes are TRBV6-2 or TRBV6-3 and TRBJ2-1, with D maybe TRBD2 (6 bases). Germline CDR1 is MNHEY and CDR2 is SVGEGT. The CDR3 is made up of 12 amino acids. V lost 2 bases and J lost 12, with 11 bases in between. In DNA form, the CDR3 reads TGTGCCAGCAGTTACGGGTGGCGGGGGCAGTTCTTC. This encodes CASSYGWRGQFF.

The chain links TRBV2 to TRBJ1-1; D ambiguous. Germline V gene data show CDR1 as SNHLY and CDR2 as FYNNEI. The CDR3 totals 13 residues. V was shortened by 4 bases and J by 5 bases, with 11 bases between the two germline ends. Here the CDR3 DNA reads TGTGCCAGCAGTGGGCAGTCGGGTACTGAAGCTTTCTTT. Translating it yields CASSGQSGTEAFF.

CDR3: CSASGPHLNTEAFF. CDR3 in DNA: TGCAGTGCTAGTGGGCCCCATTTGAACACTGAAGCTTTCTTT. The chain carries TRBV20-1 and TRBJ1-1, with D hard to call. V lost 3 bases and J lost 0, with 11 bases in between. The CDR3 is 14 amino acids. Germline V gene lookup returns CDR1 DFQATT and CDR2 SNEGSKA (reference sequence).

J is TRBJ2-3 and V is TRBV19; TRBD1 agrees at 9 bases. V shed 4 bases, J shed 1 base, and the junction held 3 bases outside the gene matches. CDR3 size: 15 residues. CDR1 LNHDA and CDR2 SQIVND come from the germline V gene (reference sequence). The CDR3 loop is CASSRQGVGTDTQYF. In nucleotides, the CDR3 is TGTGCCAGTAGTAGACAGGGGGTAGGCACAGATACGCAGTATTTT.

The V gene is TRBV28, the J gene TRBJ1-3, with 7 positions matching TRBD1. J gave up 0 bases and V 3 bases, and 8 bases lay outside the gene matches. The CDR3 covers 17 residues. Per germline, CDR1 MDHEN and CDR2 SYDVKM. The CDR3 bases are TGTGCCAGCAGTTTTGTGGGACAGCTTTACTCTGGAAACACCATATATTTT. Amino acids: CASSFVGQLYSGNTIYF. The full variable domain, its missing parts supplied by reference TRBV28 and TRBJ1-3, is DVKVTQSSRYLVKRTGEKVFLECVQDMDHENMFWYRQDPGLGLRLIYFSYDVKMKEKGDIPEGYSVSREKKERFSLILESASTNQTSMYLCASSFVGQLYSGNTIYFGEGSWLTVV.

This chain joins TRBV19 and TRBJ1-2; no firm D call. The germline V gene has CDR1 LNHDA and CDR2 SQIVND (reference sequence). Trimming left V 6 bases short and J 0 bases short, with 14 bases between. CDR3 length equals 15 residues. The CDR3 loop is CASSEPGLANYGYTF. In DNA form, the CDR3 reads TGTGCCAGTAGCGAACCGGGCCTAGCTAACTATGGCTACACCTTC.

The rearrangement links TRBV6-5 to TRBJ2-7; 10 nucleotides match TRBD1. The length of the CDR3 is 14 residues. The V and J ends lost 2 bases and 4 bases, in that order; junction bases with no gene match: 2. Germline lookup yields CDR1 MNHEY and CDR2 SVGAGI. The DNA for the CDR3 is TGTGCCAGCAGTTACAGACAGGGGGCTTACGAGCAGTACTTC. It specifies CASSYRQGAYEQYF.

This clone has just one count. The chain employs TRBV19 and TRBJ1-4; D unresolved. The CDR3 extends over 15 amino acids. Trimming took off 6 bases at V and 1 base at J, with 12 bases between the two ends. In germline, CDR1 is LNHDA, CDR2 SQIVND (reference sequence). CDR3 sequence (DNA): TGTGCCAGTAGCCCAGGCGGTGGAACTAATGAAAAACTGTTTTTT. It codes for CASSPGGGTNEKLFF.

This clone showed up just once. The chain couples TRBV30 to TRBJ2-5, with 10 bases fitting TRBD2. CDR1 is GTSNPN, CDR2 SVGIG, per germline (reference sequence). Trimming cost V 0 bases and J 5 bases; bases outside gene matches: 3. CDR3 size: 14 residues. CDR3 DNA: TGTGCCTGGAGTGTTAGCGGGGGGCCGGAGACCCAGTACTTC. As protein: CAWSVSGGPETQYF. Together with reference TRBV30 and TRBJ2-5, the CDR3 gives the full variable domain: SQTIHQWPATLVQPVGSPLSLECTVEGTSNPNLYWYRQAAGRGLQLLFYSVGIGQISSEVPQNLSASRPQDRQFILSSKKLLLSDSGFYLCAWSVSGGPETQYFGPGTRLLVL.

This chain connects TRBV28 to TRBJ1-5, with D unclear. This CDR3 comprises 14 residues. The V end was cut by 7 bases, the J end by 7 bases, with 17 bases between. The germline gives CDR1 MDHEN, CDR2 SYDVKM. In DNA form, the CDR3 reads TGTGCCAGCAAGCCCCCGGGCTGGTGGCAGCCCCAGCATTTT. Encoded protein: CASKPPGWWQPQHF.

The CDR3 here is CASSYVVGTTDTQYF. In DNA, the CDR3 is TGTGCCAGCAGTTACGTCGTAGGAACCACAGATACGCAGTATTTT. This sequence joins TRBV6-6 and TRBJ2-3; the D is unclear. The V and J ends lost 2 bases and 2 bases respectively, with 11 bases between them. Germline loops: CDR1 MNHNY, CDR2 SVGAGI (reference sequence). The CDR3 has 15 residues.

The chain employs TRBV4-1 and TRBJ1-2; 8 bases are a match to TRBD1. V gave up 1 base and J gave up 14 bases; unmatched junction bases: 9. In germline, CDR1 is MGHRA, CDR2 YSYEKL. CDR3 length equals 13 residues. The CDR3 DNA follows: TGCGCCAGCAGCCAAGGAGGCAGGGGGCTTGGGACCTTC. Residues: CASSQGGRGLGTF.

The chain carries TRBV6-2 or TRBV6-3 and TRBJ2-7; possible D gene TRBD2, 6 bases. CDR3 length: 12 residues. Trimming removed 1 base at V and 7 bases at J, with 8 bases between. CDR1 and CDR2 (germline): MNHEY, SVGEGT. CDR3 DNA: TGTGCCAGCAGTTACTGGGGGGAGGAGCAGTACTTC. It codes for CASSYWGEEQYF.

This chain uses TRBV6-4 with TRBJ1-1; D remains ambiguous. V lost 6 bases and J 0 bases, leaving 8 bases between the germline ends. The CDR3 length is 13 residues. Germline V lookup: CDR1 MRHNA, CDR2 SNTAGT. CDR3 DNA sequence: TGTGCCAGCAGGAGGAGCATGAACACTGAAGCTTTCTTT. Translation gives CASRRSMNTEAFF.

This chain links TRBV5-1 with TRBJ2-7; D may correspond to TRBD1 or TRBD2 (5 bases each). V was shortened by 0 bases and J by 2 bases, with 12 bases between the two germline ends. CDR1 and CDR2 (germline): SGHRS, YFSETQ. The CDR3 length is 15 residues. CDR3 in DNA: TGCGCCAGCAGCTTGGCCCGGGACGCCACCTACGAGCAGTACTTC. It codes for CASSLARDATYEQYF. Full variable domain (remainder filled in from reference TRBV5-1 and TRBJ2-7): KAGVTQTPRYLIKTRGQQVTLSCSPISGHRSVSWYQQTPGQGLQFLFEYFSETQRNKGNFPGRFSGRQFSNSRSEMNVSTLELGDSALYLCASSLARDATYEQYFGPGTRLTVT.

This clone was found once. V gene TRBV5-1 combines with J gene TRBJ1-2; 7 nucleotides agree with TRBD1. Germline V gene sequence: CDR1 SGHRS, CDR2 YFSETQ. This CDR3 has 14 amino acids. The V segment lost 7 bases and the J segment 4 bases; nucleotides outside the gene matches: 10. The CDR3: CASGKSGTAYGYTF. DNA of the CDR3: TGCGCCAGCGGAAAATCCGGGACAGCCTATGGCTACACCTTC.

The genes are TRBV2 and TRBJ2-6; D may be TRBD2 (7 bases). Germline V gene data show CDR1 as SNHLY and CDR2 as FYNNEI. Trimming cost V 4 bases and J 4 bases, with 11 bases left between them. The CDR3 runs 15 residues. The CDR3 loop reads CASSGGGPGANVLTF. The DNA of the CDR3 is TGTGCCAGCAGTGGGGGGGGGCCCGGGGCCAACGTCCTGACTTTC.

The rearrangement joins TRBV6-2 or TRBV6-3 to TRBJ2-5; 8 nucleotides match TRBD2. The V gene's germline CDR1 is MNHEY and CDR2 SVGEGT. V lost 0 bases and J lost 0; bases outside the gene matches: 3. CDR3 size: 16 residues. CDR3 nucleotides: TGTGCCAGCAGTTACTCCAGCGGGAGTTACCAAGAGACCCAGTACTTC. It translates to CASSYSSGSYQETQYF.

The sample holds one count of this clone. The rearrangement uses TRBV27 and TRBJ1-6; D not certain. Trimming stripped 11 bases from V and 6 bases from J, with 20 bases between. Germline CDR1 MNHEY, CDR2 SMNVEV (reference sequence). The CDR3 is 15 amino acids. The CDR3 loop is CASTQRGLINSPLHF. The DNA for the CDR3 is TGTGCCTCCACTCAAAGAGGACTGATTAATTCACCCCTCCACTTT.

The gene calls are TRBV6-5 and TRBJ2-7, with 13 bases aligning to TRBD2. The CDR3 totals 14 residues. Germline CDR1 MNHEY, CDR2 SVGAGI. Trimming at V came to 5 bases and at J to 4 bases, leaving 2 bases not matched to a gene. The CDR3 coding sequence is TGTGCCAGCAGTCAACTAGCGGGAGGGTACGAGCAGTACTTC. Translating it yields CASSQLAGGYEQYF.

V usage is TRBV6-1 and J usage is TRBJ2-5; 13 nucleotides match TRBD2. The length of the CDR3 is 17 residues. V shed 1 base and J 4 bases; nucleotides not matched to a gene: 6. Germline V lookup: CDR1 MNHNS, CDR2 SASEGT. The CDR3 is CASSEGRTSGGGETQYF. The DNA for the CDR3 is TGTGCCAGCAGTGAAGGCCGGACTAGCGGGGGTGGAGAGACCCAGTACTTC.

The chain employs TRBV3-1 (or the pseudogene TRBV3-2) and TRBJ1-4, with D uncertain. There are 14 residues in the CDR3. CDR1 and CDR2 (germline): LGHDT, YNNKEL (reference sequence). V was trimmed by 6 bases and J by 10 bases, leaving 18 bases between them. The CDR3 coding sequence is TGTGCCAGCAGTCCCCAGTTTGGAGTCGGAAAACTGTTTTTT. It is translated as CASSPQFGVGKLFF.